The 8 T cell receptor beta chains below all came from one sample that was sequenced in a study of control samples from healthy donors and cancer patients. The method was immunoSEQ multiplex PCR; TCRdb's version includes in-frame clones alone and lacks a portion of them. The sample yields around 19,000 clones, roughly four fifths seen once. Sequencing was carried out using PBMCs. These receptors were obtained from a man older than 75 with head and neck cancer.

This chain joins TRBV30 and TRBJ1-5; D perhaps matches TRBD1 (5 bases). V shed 1 base and J shed 4 bases, with 20 bases lying between them. Germline CDR1 GTSNPN, CDR2 SVGIG (reference sequence). The CDR3 loop spans 17 amino acids. The CDR3 here is CAWSGRGGEYGNQPQHF. The CDR3 DNA is TGTGCCTGGAGTGGTCGGGGGGGAGAGTATGGTAATCAGCCCCAGCATTTT.

The chain carries TRBV7-8 and TRBJ1-5, with D tentatively TRBD1 (5 bases). Germline assignment: CDR1 SGHVS and CDR2 FQNEAQ. The V end lost 4 bases, the J end lost 1 base, and 20 bases lay between the germline ends. This CDR3 contains 18 residues. CDR3 sequence: CASSSLPIVEGSNQPQHF. CDR3 bases: TGTGCCAGCAGCTCTCTCCCAATTGTGGAGGGGAGCAATCAGCCCCAGCATTTT.

The chain's CDR3 is CASSMGFLAGDYNEQFF. In nucleotides, the CDR3 is TGTGCCAGTAGTATGGGGTTTCTAGCGGGGGATTACAATGAGCAGTTCTTC. The chain combines TRBV19 with TRBJ2-1; 10 bases agree with TRBD2. Trimming at V came to 3 bases and at J to 4 bases, leaving 9 bases not matched to a gene. The CDR3 is 17 residues long. Germline CDR1 LNHDA, CDR2 SQIVND (reference sequence).

The chain links TRBV19 to TRBJ1-2; a weak D match, TRBD1 (5 bases). With 5 bases removed from V and 6 bases from J, the gap between germline ends came to 16 bases. This CDR3 spans 14 amino acids. CDR1 LNHDA and CDR2 SQIVND come from the germline V gene (reference sequence). The CDR3 sequence is CASSSLWGKDGYTF. DNA of the CDR3: TGTGCCAGTAGTTCCCTTTGGGGGAAGGATGGCTACACCTTC.

The count of this clone is one. The rearrangement links TRBV5-1 to TRBJ2-2; D is perhaps TRBD1 (5 bases). The germline CDR1 and CDR2 sequences are SGHRS and YFSETQ. V was clipped by 0 bases and J by 5 bases, with 11 bases between them. This CDR3 comprises 15 residues. CDR3 coding DNA: TGCGCCAGCAGCTTGGAGGGTGGGGCGACCGGGGAGCTGTTTTTT. This codes for CASSLEGGATGELFF.

The rearrangement links TRBV5-8 to TRBJ2-2; maybe TRBD2 (6 bases). The CDR3 length is 19 residues. V lost 4 bases and J lost 0, with 22 bases in between. Germline CDR1 and CDR2: SGHTS and YDEGEE. The CDR3 loop is CASSLQFPGSGANTGELFF. Written as DNA, the CDR3 is TGTGCCAGCAGCCTACAGTTTCCGGGTAGCGGAGCGAACACCGGGGAGCTGTTTTTT.

The chain combines TRBV7-3 with TRBJ1-1; TRBD1 is a possible D gene (6 bases). The CDR3 contains 15 residues. Germline V gene sequence: CDR1 SGHTA, CDR2 FQGTGA. The ends were cut back, 1 base at V and 4 bases at J, with 13 bases in the middle. CDR3 residues: CASSLNGTSGTEAFF. In DNA form, the CDR3 reads TGTGCCAGCAGCTTAAACGGGACATCGGGCACTGAAGCTTTCTTT.

The chain uses TRBV6-5 and TRBJ2-2; D is uncertain. Deletions cut 2 bases from V and 5 bases from J, with 12 bases between. The CDR3 length is 15 residues. The germline gives CDR1 MNHEY, CDR2 SVGAGI. CDR3 sequence reads: CASSYERTETGELFF. The CDR3 nucleotides read TGTGCCAGCAGTTACGAAAGAACAGAGACCGGGGAGCTGTTTTTT.